This record covers a single T cell receptor (beta chain). The entry originates in a study of blood T cell repertoires in COVID-19. V shed 8 bases and J 6 bases; nucleotides not matched to a gene: 14. Germline V gives CDR1 SGHTA, CDR2 FQGNSA. The CDR3 covers 16 residues. In the original workflow: From reference gene primer amplification, estimates of nucleated cell counts were derived. TCRdb keeps only in-frame clones here, not all; method: immunoSEQ multiplex PCR. The D gene and trimming were derived from the DNA, and the V and J assignments and clone size from that table. The data show 150,000 to 200,000 clones, with 84% seen just once and about 15% held by the top ten.

The chain links TRBV7-2 to TRBJ1-5; TRBD1 matches 9 bases. This sequence was found in an older woman with COVID-19, enrolled during active disease. Sequencing input: peripheral blood. CDR3: CASGPWGDRGIQPQHF. CDR3 nucleotides: TGTGCCAGCGGACCATGGGGAGACAGGGGGATTCAGCCCCAGCATTTT.